This TCR beta chain emerged from a study of CD8+CD57+ T cells in acquired aplastic anemia. As for the study in general: Recorded DNA amounts for sorted CD4+ and CD8+ cells had an average of roughly 3.4 ug. Healthy donors yielded about 10.8 million CD4+ cell reads on average.

Researchers used genomic DNA as the template to profile TCR beta VDJ and CDR3. TCRdb processed the reads anew with MiXCR; each CDR3 protein has one entry. The table has 150,000 to 200,000 distinct CDR3 sequences, approximately 44% seen once. Germline V gene data show CDR1 as MDHEN and CDR2 as SYDVKM. V was trimmed by 3 bases and J by 1 base, leaving 12 bases between them. The CDR3 has 15 residues. This clonotype was seen a few times. The antigen is unknown. Study-wide findings and caveats: No significant patient-versus-control difference appeared in CD8+ Simpson's diversity. The study identified roughly 31 CD8+ CDR3 sequences shared by patients and controls.

This TCR was sampled from a human donor in good health. The chain couples TRBV28 to TRBJ1-1, with D possibly matching TRBD1 (5 bases). Material for sequencing was sorted CD4+, CD8+, or CD8+CD57+ T cells (not recorded which) from PBMCs. CDR3 in amino acids: CASSFGIGANTEAFF. DNA of the CDR3: TGTGCCAGCAGTTTTGGGATCGGGGCGAACACTGAAGCTTTCTTT.